The 21 T cell receptor beta chains in this list originate from one sample, sequenced in a study of cytomegalovirus exposure and HLA in healthy donors. This PCR relied on a set of 60 Vbeta primers and 13 Jbeta primers. Libraries were prepared by immunoSEQ multiplex PCR; TCRdb keeps only in-frame clonotypes and omits some of them. Of 150,000 to 200,000 clones in the sample, over 75% were seen once. The sequencing input was PBMCs. The receptors were gathered from a woman aged 50 to 60 in good health and CMV-seronegative.

J is TRBJ2-3 and V is TRBV5-8, with TRBD1 matching over 9 bases. Germline values: CDR1 SGHTS, CDR2 YDEGEE. The CDR3 consists of 17 residues. Trimming removed 0 bases from V and 9 bases from J; junction bases left unmatched: 14. The CDR3 is CASSLGVTGGYPGTQYF. CDR3 sequence (DNA): TGTGCCAGCAGCTTGGGGGTGACAGGGGGTTACCCAGGAACGCAGTATTTT.

The rearrangement joins TRBV6-5 to TRBJ1-1; D unclear. The length of the CDR3 is 13 residues. V lost 0 bases, J lost 2 bases, and 4 bases lay in between. CDR1 is MNHEY, CDR2 SVGAGI, per germline. The CDR3 spells CASSYSRNTEAFF. In DNA form, the CDR3 reads TGTGCCAGCAGTTACTCCAGAAACACTGAAGCTTTCTTT.

The chain is built from TRBV2 and TRBJ1-1; TRBD1 might be the D (5 bases). The V end was cut by 7 bases, the J end by 1 base, with 16 bases between. CDR3 length: 15 residues. Germline CDR1 and CDR2: SNHLY and FYNNEI. Written as DNA, the CDR3 is TGTGCCAGCACCATGTACAAGACAGCGAACACTGAAGCTTTCTTT. Its protein product is CASTMYKTANTEAFF.

V and J are TRBV5-6 and TRBJ2-1, with TRBD2 identical over 8 bases. After removal of 0 bases from V and 3 bases from J, the junction contained 5 bases not matched to a gene. CDR3 length equals 16 residues. Per the germline V gene, CDR1 is SGHDT and CDR2 is YYEEEE. CDR3 protein: CASSLDGGRIYNEQFF. CDR3 DNA: TGTGCCAGCAGCTTGGATGGCGGGAGGATCTACAATGAGCAGTTCTTC.

The rearrangement uses TRBV11-3 and TRBJ2-1, with TRBD2 identical over 11 bases. V was pared by 1 base and J by 3 bases, with 5 bases of the junction left unmatched. CDR1 SGHNT and CDR2 YENEEA come from the germline V gene. The CDR3 consists of 17 residues. The CDR3 reads CASSLGLAGGIYNEQFF. In nucleotides, the CDR3 is TGTGCCAGCAGCTTAGGGCTAGCGGGAGGTATCTACAATGAGCAGTTCTTC.

This chain links TRBV18 with TRBJ2-7; 10 bases line up with TRBD2. CDR3 length equals 20 residues. Per germline, CDR1 KGHSH and CDR2 LQKENI. J was trimmed by 2 bases and V by 2 bases; bases with no gene match: 18. DNA of the CDR3: TGTGCCAGCTCACCATATAAGGGGACTAGCGAGCTAACATCAACCTACGAGCAGTACTTC. Amino acids: CASSPYKGTSELTSTYEQYF. The entire variable domain, with the rest obtained from reference TRBV18 and TRBJ2-7, is as follows: NAGVMQNPRHLVRRRGQEARLRCSPMKGHSHVYWYRQLPEEGLKFMVYLQKENIIDESGMPKERFSAEFPKEGPSILRIQQVVRGDSAAYFCASSPYKGTSELTSTYEQYFGPGTRLTVT.

This clone showed up just a few times. This sequence joins TRBV5-5 and TRBJ2-1; D possibly corresponds to TRBD1 (5 bases). Germline V gene data show CDR1 as SGHKS and CDR2 as YYEKEE (reference sequence). CDR3 length: 14 residues. V shed 1 base and J shed 8 bases, with 13 bases lying between them. The CDR3 coding sequence is TGTGCCAGCAGCTTGTCAGGGAATAGAGATGAGCAGTTCTTC. This sequence encodes CASSLSGNRDEQFF.

The V gene is TRBV7-2, the J gene TRBJ1-5; D gene ambiguous. Germline loops: CDR1 SGHTA, CDR2 FQGNSA. V dropped 5 bases and J dropped 5 bases, with 10 bases sitting between them. This CDR3 spans 13 amino acids. CDR3 DNA sequence: TGTGCCAGCAGCGGAGGTATAGATCAGCCCCAGCATTTT. This translates into CASSGGIDQPQHF.

This rearrangement joins TRBV28 to TRBJ1-2, with a tentative D call TRBD1 (5 bases). This CDR3 region has 13 residues. V was cut by 5 bases and J by 4 bases, with 11 bases left in between. Germline V gene lookup returns CDR1 MDHEN and CDR2 SYDVKM. CDR3 nucleotide sequence: TGTGCCAGCAGTCGGGGGATTAGCTATGGCTACACCTTC. This codes for CASSRGISYGYTF.

This rearrangement joins TRBV28 to TRBJ1-5; D ambiguous. The V end lost 3 bases, the J end lost 4 bases, and 13 bases lay between the germline ends. The germline gives CDR1 MDHEN, CDR2 SYDVKM. This CDR3 has 15 amino acids. This CDR3 is CASSLGSGENQPQHF. DNA of the CDR3: TGTGCCAGCAGTTTGGGGAGTGGGGAAAATCAGCCCCAGCATTTT.

The CDR3: CASSYSTLGTDTQYF. DNA for the CDR3: TGTGCCAGCTCGTATAGTACGTTGGGCACAGATACGCAGTATTTT. This chain uses TRBV18 with TRBJ2-3; D is ambiguous. The V gene lost 6 bases and the J gene lost 1 base, with 14 bases spanning the gap. CDR3 length: 15 residues. Per the germline V gene, CDR1 is KGHSH and CDR2 is LQKENI.

The chain links TRBV28 to TRBJ2-5; 7 bases agree with TRBD1. CDR3 length: 15 amino acids. Germline CDR1 is MDHEN and CDR2 is SYDVKM. Trimming at V came to 5 bases and at J to 1 base, leaving 7 bases not matched to a gene. CDR3 bases: TGTGCCAGCAGTCCACATGGACAGGCCCAAGAGACCCAGTACTTC. Protein: CASSPHGQAQETQYF.

The sample holds one count of this clone. The CDR3 spells CASRVRGSEGTDTQYF. In DNA, the CDR3 is TGTGCCAGTAGAGTCCGGGGTAGCGAGGGCACAGATACGCAGTATTTT. V usage is TRBV19 and J usage is TRBJ2-3; a weak D match, TRBD2 (5 bases). The CDR3 covers 16 residues. Trimming removed 6 bases from V and 1 base from J, with 17 bases in between. The germline gives CDR1 LNHDA, CDR2 SQIVND (reference sequence).

This clone appeared once. This chain uses TRBV5-1 with TRBJ2-3, with TRBD1 identical over 7 bases. V was clipped by 4 bases and J by 2 bases; unmatched bases: 10. Germline CDR1 reads SGHRS; CDR2 reads YFSETQ. The CDR3 sequence is 16 residues long. The CDR3 DNA sequence: TGCGCCAGCAGCCGCAACAGGGGCCGAAACACAGATACGCAGTATTTT. This codes for CASSRNRGRNTDTQYF.

The rearrangement joins TRBV7-2 to TRBJ1-1, with 9 bases identical to TRBD1. The CDR3 has 15 amino acids. J gave up 1 base and V 5 bases, and 5 bases lay outside the gene matches. From germline, CDR1 is SGHTA and CDR2 FQGNSA. The CDR3 sequence is CASSLQQGANTEAFF. CDR3 nucleotide sequence: TGTGCCAGCAGCCTACAACAGGGGGCGAACACTGAAGCTTTCTTT.

This clone has more than one count but fewer than ten. The chain couples TRBV27 to TRBJ1-2, with D possibly matching TRBD1 (6 bases). Trimming took 9 bases from V and 2 from J, leaving 19 bases between them. The CDR3 covers 15 residues. Per germline, CDR1 MNHEY and CDR2 SMNVEV (reference sequence). CDR3 DNA: TGTGCCAGTGCTTCAACAGGGTCGGCGAACTATGGCTACACCTTC. Residues: CASASTGSANYGYTF.

The chain carries TRBV4-2 and TRBJ1-2; 11 bases are shared with TRBD1. CDR3 length equals 16 residues. The germline CDR1 and CDR2 sequences are LGHNA and YNFKEQ. With V trimmed by 3 bases and J by 7 bases, 10 bases remained unmatched. CDR3 residues: CASSQQGQGVNGGYTF. CDR3 nucleotides: TGTGCCAGCAGCCAGCAGGGACAGGGGGTGAACGGTGGCTACACCTTC.

The chain employs TRBV18 and TRBJ1-5; D uncertain. V was shortened by 6 bases and J by 2 bases, with 11 bases between the two germline ends. The germline V gene encodes CDR1 KGHSH and CDR2 LQKENI. The CDR3 is made up of 14 amino acids. CDR3 protein: CASSHMRGNQPQHF. CDR3 in DNA: TGTGCCAGCTCTCACATGAGGGGCAATCAGCCCCAGCATTTT.

This clone has more than one count but fewer than ten. J is TRBJ2-5 and V is TRBV6-1; D perhaps matches TRBD1 (7 bases). V lost 8 bases, J lost 4 bases, and 14 bases lay in between. The germline CDR1 and CDR2 sequences are MNHNS and SASEGT. The CDR3 has 13 amino acids. For the CDR3, the DNA is TGTGCCAGCGCAGGGGGAGGAGGAGAGACCCAGTACTTC. Encoded protein: CASAGGGGETQYF.

The V call is TRBV6-5, the J call TRBJ1-5; no clear D gene. Per the germline V gene, CDR1 is MNHEY and CDR2 is SVGAGI. V was shortened by 0 bases and J by 7 bases, with 7 bases between the two germline ends. There are 13 residues in the CDR3. The chain's CDR3 is CASSYSYGQPQHF. DNA of the CDR3: TGTGCCAGCAGTTACTCGTACGGGCAGCCCCAGCATTTT.

The CDR3 is CASSFSAGTDSTWQFF. CDR3 coding DNA: TGCGCCAGCAGCTTTTCTGCCGGGACAGACAGTACGTGGCAGTTCTTC. This chain connects TRBV5-1 to TRBJ2-1; 7 bases line up with TRBD1. This CDR3 has 16 residues. Germline-derived CDR1 and CDR2 are SGHRS and YFSETQ. With V trimmed by 2 bases and J by 12 bases, 17 bases remained unmatched.